The TCR beta chain under discussion was sequenced for a study of T cells in Graves' hyperthyroidism and ophthalmopathy. Study-wide results and caveats: The model anticipated ophthalmopathy a median approximately six months pre-onset.

Across 18 months, stable Graves' hyperthyroidism was marked by no progression to ophthalmopathy. Regions amplified from RNA transcripts were the TCR beta CDR3 regions. An initial round of RT-PCR targeting the TCR CDR3 relied on the HTBI primer set. A single record per CDR3 protein comes from TCRdb applying MiXCR to the multiplex PCR reads. Of about 710,000 distinct CDR3 sequences listed, over 15% are singletons. This clonotype came up a few times. Its antigen is not identified. The CDR3 runs 14 residues. CDR1 is DFQATT, CDR2 SNEGSKA, per germline (reference sequence). The sequenced material came from blood. The sequence was obtained from a man between 18 and 35 years old with Graves' hyperthyroidism. The rearrangement uses TRBV20-1 and TRBJ1-2; 10 positions agree with TRBD1. The CDR3 sequence: CSVSRDRGPYGYTF. As DNA, the CDR3 is TGCAGCGTTAGCCGGGACAGGGGTCCCTATGGCTACACCTTC.